This TCR beta chain was observed in a study of CD8+CD57+ T cells in acquired aplastic anemia (dated by TCRdb to between 2017 and 2018). Background on the whole study: On average, sorted CD4+ and CD8+ cells yielded 2.5 to 3.5 ug of extracted DNA, with a range of about 0.17 to 27.4 ug. Mean read counts for healthy donor samples were approximately 10 million for CD4+ cells and 11.0 million for CD8+ cells. Beyond this particular receptor, the publication reports: No significant difference in CD8+ Simpson's diversity was found between patients and healthy controls (P=0.060). Twenty-nine CD8+ CDR3 sequences were shared between patients and controls but appeared highly expressed in patients and within their immunodominant clones.

The CDR3 runs 14 amino acids, cysteine and phenylalanine included. Only the CDR3 region is kept as DNA, spanning 42 bases read in frame from base 1. V gives up 0 bases and J gives up 2 bases, and the segment between their germline ends measures 10 bases. Reading the germline V gene (reference sequence) gives CDR1 DFQATT and CDR2 SNEGSKA. The study deep-sequenced TCR repertoires of sorted CD4+ and CD8+ blood T cells from severe aplastic anemia patients and healthy subjects. Ficoll-Paque density gradient centrifugation was used to isolate peripheral blood mononuclear cells. Before DNA extraction, CD4+ and CD8+ T cells were sorted by FACS or by magnetic beads. TCR beta VDJ combination and CDR3 sequence profiling used genomic DNA as the template. TCR repertoire sequencing was run on an Illumina HiSeq 2000. The published analysis was carried out like this. Repertoires were assessed using TRBV/TRBJ rearrangement plots, CDR3 size and DJ length profiles, and Simpson's diversity index. Whichever DNA sequence was most abundant in the deep sequencing data was defined as the immunodominant clone. CDR3 amino acid sequences were screened for sharing across subjects and compared with published repertoires and the VDJdb database. In-frame beta chains were kept once TCRdb had trimmed the public reads at Q25 with fastp and called clones with MiXCR. Identical CDR3 protein sequences are pooled into one entry, listed with their most common genes and DNA. The V and J calls and clone size come from TCRdb's table, not from the authors' own analysis. The sample data list about 70,000 distinct CDR3 sequences, and 45% to 55% of these were observed just once. In total, the top ten clones hold around 8.8% of the sample.

Judged by its sample share, this clonotype qualifies as medium-sized (0.01 to 0.1%). Its antigen target is currently unknown. Qualities for individual bases were not recorded, and no much larger clone is one base off. The clonotype was recovered from a human donor in good health, serving as a control. The sequence is built from TRBV20-1 and TRBJ2-5; the D gene could be either TRBD1 or TRBD2, each agreeing at 5 bases. The sample consisted of sorted CD4+, CD8+, or CD8+CD57+ T cells (not recorded which) from PBMCs. The CDR3 corresponds to CSARDGGPQETQYF. The nucleotide sequence is TGCAGTGCTAGAGATGGGGGACCACAAGAGACCCAGTACTTC.